The 5 T cell receptor beta chains in this list originate from one sample, sequenced in a study of identical twins. A single record per CDR3 protein comes from TCRdb applying MiXCR to the 5' RACE reads. In the table there are around 370,000 distinct CDR3 sequences, approximately 8.8% of which are singletons. The material sequenced was naive T cells sorted from blood. The receptors shown here come from a woman in her forties or fifties in good health.

This clonotype came up a few times. The chain is built from TRBV15 and TRBJ2-7; D is uncertain. The CDR3 consists of 14 residues. Trimming removed 4 bases from V and 1 base from J, with 11 bases in between. Germline-derived CDR1 and CDR2 are LNHNV and YYDKDF (reference sequence). The DNA of the CDR3 is TGTGCCACCAGCATCGAAGACTCGTCCTACGAGCAGTACTTC. Its protein product is CATSIEDSSYEQYF.

This sequence joins TRBV4-2 and TRBJ1-5; D is ambiguous. V lost 0 bases, J lost 7 bases, and 10 bases lay in between. This CDR3 has 14 residues. The V gene's germline CDR1 is LGHNA and CDR2 YNFKEQ. The CDR3 DNA sequence: TGTGCCAGCAGCCAAGATGGGATGGGCCAGCCCCAGCATTTT. Translation: CASSQDGMGQPQHF.

This clonotype was detected only a few times. The gene calls are TRBV3-1 and TRBJ1-1; TRBD1 aligns across 9 bases. CDR1 and CDR2 from the germline V gene are LGHDT and YNNKEL (reference sequence). V was clipped by 0 bases and J by 3 bases; unmatched bases: 2. The CDR3 length is 15 residues. This chain's CDR3 is CASSQDWTGDTEAFF. The DNA of the CDR3 is TGTGCCAGCAGCCAAGATTGGACAGGGGACACTGAAGCTTTCTTT.

This clonotype was found many times. The chain is built from TRBV3-1 and TRBJ1-1; D may be TRBD1 (6 bases). V dropped 2 bases and J dropped 4 bases, with 11 bases sitting between them. Germline V lookup: CDR1 LGHDT, CDR2 YNNKEL (reference sequence). The CDR3 length is 14 residues. The CDR3 DNA sequence: TGTGCCAGCAGCCAAAAGGGGGGGAGCACTGAAGCTTTCTTT. This encodes CASSQKGGSTEAFF.

This clonotype occurred many times. As DNA, the CDR3 is TGCGCCACCTCAAGGGGGACTAGCGCGTACAATGAGCAGTTCTTC. Protein sequence: CATSRGTSAYNEQFF. This sequence joins TRBV5-1 and TRBJ2-1, with 10 nucleotides matching TRBD2. The germline V gene has CDR1 SGHRS and CDR2 YFSETQ. With V trimmed by 9 bases and J by 4 bases, 10 bases remained unmatched. CDR3 length: 15 amino acids.